This TCR beta chain was sequenced during a study of T cell clones after liver transplantation. On the study more broadly: HCV positivity affected three of eight recipients; the rest lacked autoimmune or viral indications. Blood was drawn pre-transplant, before withdrawal, and after full or failed withdrawal.

Using immunoSEQ multiplex PCR, the repertoire was profiled, and TCRdb retains in-frame clones only, with some absent. The sample holds 40,000 to 55,000 clones, 86% seen once. Overall study findings and caveats: Migration into the graft, not deletion, may explain lost graft donor-reactive T cells.

As regards this clone: What it binds is not known.

This clonotype was obtained from a human patient who received a liver transplant. Some T cells may be provided by the graft donor. The source was CD4+ T cells from blood, collected 24 months after liver transplant.

The CDR3 DNA follows: TGCGCCAGCAGCCAAGACAGGGTAAGGGACACCATATATTTT. Translation gives CASSQDRVRDTIYF. V gene TRBV4-1 combines with J gene TRBJ1-3, with D possibly TRBD1 on 5 matching bases. Germline CDR1 reads MGHRA; CDR2 reads YSYEKL. The CDR3 loop spans 14 amino acids. Between the trimmed V and J ends, which lost 0 bases and 8 bases, there was a span of 11 bases.